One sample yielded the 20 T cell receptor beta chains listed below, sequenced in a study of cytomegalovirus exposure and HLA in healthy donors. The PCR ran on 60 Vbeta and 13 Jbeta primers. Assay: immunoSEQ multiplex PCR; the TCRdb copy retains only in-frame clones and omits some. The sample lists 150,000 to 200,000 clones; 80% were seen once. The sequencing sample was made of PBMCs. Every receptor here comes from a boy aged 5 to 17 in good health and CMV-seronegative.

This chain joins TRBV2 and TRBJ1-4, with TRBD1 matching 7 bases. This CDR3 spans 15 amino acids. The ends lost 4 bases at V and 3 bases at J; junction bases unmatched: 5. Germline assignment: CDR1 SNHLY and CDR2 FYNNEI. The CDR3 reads CASSGQTGPNEKLFF. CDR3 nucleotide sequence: TGTGCCAGCAGTGGTCAGACAGGGCCTAATGAAAAACTGTTTTTT.

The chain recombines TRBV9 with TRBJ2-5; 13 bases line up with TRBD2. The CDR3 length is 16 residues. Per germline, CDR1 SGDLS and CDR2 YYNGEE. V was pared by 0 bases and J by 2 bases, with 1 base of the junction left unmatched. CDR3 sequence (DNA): TGTGCCAGCAGCGTAGGACTAGCGGGGGGTCAAGAGACCCAGTACTTC. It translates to CASSVGLAGGQETQYF.

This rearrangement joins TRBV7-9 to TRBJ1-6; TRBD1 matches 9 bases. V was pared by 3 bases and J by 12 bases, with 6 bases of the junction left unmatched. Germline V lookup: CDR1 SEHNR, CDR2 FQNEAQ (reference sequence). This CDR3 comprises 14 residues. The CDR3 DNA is TGTGCCAGCAGCTTCCCGGGACAGGGAGGACCCCTCCACTTT. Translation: CASSFPGQGGPLHF.

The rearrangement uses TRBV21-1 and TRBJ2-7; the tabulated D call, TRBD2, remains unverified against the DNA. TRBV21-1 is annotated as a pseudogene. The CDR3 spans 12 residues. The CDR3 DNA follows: TGTGCCAGCAGAGTCGTGCCCTTAGCGGGAGAGGTC. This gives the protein CASRVVPLAGEV.

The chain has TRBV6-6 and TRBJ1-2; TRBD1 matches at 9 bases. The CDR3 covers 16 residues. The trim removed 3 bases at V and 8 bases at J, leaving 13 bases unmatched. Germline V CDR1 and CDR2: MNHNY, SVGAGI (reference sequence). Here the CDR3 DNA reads TGTGCCAGCAGTTATACTCATACGGGACAGGGTAGCGGCTACACCTTC. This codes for CASSYTHTGQGSGYTF.

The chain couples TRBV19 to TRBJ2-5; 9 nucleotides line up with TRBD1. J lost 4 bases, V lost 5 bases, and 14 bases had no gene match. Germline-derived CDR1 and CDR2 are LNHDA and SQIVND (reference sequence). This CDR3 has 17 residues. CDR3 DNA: TGTGCCAGTAGTCTACTATGGTTCGGACAGGGGACAGAGACCCAGTACTTC. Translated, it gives CASSLLWFGQGTETQYF.

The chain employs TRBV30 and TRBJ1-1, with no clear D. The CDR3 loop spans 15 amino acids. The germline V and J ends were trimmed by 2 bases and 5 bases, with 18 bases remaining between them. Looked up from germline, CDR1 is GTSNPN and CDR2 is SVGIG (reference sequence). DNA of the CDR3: TGTGCCTGGAGTCCCCTAGTGGGGTCGGGGACTGAAGCTTTCTTT. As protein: CAWSPLVGSGTEAFF.

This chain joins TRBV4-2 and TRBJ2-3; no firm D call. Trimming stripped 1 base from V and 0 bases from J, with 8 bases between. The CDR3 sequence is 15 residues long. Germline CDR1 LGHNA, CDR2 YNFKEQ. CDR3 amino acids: CASSQGAASTDTQYF. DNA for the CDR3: TGTGCCAGCAGCCAAGGGGCAGCTAGCACAGATACGCAGTATTTT.

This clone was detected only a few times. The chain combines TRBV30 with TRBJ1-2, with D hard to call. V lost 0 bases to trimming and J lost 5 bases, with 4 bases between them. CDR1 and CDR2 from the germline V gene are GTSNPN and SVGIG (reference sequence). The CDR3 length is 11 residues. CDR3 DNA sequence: TGTGCCTGGAGTGTACGGTATGGCTACACCTTC. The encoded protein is CAWSVRYGYTF.

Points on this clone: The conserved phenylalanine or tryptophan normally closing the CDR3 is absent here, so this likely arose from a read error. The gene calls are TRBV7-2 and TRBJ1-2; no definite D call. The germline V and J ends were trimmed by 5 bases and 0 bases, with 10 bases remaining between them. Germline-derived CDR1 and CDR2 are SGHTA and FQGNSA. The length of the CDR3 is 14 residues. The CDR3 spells CASSRSPPNYGYTS. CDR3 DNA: TGTGCCAGCAGCCGTTCACCCCCTAACTATGGCTACACCTCC.

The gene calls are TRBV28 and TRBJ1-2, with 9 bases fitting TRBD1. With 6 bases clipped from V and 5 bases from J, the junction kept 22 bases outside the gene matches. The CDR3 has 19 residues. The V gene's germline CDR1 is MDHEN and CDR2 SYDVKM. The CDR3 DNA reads TGTGCCAGCAGGCCTGCTATTGATTCCGGGACAGGGTACAATTATGGCTACACCTTC. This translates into CASRPAIDSGTGYNYGYTF.

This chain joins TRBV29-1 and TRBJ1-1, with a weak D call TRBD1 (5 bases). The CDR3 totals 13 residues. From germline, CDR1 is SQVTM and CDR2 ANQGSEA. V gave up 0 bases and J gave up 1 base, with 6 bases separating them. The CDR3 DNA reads TGCAGCGTTGAAGACAGGGCGAACACTGAAGCTTTCTTT. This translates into CSVEDRANTEAFF.

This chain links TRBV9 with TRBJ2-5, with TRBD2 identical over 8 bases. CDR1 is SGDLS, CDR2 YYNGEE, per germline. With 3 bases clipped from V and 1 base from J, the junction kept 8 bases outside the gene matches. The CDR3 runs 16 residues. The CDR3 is CASSAISGNLQETQYF. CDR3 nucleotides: TGTGCCAGCAGCGCAATTAGCGGGAACCTCCAAGAGACCCAGTACTTC.

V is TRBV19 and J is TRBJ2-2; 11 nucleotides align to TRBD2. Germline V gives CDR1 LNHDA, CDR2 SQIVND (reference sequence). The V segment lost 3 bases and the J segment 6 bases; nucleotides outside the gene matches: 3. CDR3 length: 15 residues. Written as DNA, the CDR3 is TGTGCCAGTAGTATTTCGGGACTAGCGGCCGGGGAGCTGTTTTTT. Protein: CASSISGLAAGELFF.

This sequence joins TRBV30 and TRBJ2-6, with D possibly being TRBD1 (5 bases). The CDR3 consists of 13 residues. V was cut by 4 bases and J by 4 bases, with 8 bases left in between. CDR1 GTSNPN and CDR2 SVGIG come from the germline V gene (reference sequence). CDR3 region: CAWKGWGANVLTF. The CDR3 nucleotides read TGTGCCTGGAAGGGGTGGGGGGCCAACGTCCTGACTTTC.

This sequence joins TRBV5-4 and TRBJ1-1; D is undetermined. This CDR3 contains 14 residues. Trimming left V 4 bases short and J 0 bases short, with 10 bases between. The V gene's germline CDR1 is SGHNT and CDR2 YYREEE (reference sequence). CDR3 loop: CASSPEYLNTEAFF. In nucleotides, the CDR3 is TGTGCCAGCAGCCCCGAGTACTTGAACACTGAAGCTTTCTTT.

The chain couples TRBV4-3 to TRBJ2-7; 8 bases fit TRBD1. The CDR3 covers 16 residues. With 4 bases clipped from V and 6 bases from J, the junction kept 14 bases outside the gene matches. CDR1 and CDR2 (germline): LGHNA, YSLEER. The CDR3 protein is CASSPGRTGIYVEQYF. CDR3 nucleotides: TGCGCCAGCAGCCCCGGGCGGACAGGGATTTATGTCGAGCAGTACTTC.

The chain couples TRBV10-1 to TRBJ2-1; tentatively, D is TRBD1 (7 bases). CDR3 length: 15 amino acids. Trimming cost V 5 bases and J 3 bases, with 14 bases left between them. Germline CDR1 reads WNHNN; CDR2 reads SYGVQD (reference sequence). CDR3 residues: CASSPRQGGYNEQFF. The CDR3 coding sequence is TGCGCCAGCAGTCCCAGACAGGGAGGCTACAATGAGCAGTTCTTC.

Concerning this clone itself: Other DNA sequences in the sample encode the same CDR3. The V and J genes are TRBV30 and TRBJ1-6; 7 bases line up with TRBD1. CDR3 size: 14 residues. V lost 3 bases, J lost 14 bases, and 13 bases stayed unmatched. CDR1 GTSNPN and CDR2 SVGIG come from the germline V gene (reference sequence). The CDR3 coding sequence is TGTGCCTGGAGCGAAGGGACAGTAGAGGCAGCCCTCCACTTT. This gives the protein CAWSEGTVEAALHF.

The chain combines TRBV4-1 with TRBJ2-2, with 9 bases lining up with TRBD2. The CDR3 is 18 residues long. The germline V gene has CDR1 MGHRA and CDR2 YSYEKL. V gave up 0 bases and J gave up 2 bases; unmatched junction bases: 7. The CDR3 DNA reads TGCGCCAGCAGCCAAGATCCCGCTAGCGGGGCAAACACCGGGGAGCTGTTTTTT. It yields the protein CASSQDPASGANTGELFF.